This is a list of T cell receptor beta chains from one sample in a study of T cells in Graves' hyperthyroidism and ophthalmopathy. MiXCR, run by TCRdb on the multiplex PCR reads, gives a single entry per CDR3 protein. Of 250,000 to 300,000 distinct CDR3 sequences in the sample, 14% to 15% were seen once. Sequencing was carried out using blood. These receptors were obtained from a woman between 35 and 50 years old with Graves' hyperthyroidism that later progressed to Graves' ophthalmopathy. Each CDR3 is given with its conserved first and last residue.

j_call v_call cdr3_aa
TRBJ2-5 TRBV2 CASSPEIFAETQYF
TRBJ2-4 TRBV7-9 CASSFLRGPFMDIQYF
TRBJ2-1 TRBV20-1 CSAFDLGRFSNEQFF
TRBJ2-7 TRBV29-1 CSVEARTGVPYEQYF
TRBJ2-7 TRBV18 CASSNRARGYEQYF
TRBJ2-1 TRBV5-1 CASSLAGTNYNEQFF
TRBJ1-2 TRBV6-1 CASSPGTVNYGYTF
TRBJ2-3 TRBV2 CASGVLARGDTQYF
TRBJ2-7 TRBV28 CASSFGTSGRALEQYF
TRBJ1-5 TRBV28 CASQDRSLVQPQHF
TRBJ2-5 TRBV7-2 CASSPRDRARETQYF
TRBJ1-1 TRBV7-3 CASSLNSGTEAFF
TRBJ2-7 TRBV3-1 CASSSGLDYEQYF
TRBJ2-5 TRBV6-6 CASSYSTGHRGETQYF